A single T cell receptor (beta chain) is shown here with its context. The antigen it recognizes is unknown. One base away there is no much larger clone; base qualities are not given. Cut back by 2 bases and 3 bases, the V and J ends lie 11 bases apart. The germline V gene encodes CDR1 WSHSY and CDR2 SAAADI. The CDR3 holds 14 amino acids from the cysteine to the phenylalanine. Only the CDR3 DNA is retained, 42 bases long and in frame from the first base. These data originate in a study of blood T cell repertoires in COVID-19 (dated by TCRdb to between 2020 and 2021). Describing the broader study: Collaborator samples came from the United States, Italy and Spain and covered acute and convalescent phases of COVID-19. The repertoires were released in a freely available public database intended as a resource for research on the immune response to SARS-CoV-2. The samples were drawn from the first 160 participants of the ongoing ImmuneRACE study and from 1,254 subjects provided by 6 global collaborators. Where available, HLA class I and class II types were taken from metadata supplied by the sample provider and were not determined by assay-based typing. Sample metadata almost always included a de-identified subject ID, COVID-19 status, age in years and sex. The prospective study material was composed of cDNA or gDNA derived from T cells, B-cell-depleted T cells, or PBMCs. Subjects who had been exposed to COVID-19, were actively infected with it, or had recovered from it provided the deeply sampled blood TCRbeta repertoires that made up the dataset. Study-level results and caveats: Clinical and demographic metadata were provided uncurated, with the amount varying by source and participant.

Each collaborating institution followed its own protocols to collect whole blood in K2EDTA tubes. For TCRbeta analysis, collaborator samples were shipped as frozen whole blood, as isolated PBMCs, or as DNA extracted from either sample type. The immunoSEQ Assay, a bias-controlled multiplex PCR, was used to amplify TCRbeta CDR3 regions from genomic DNA. Concerning the study's data processing: Nucleated cell counts per sample were estimated from amplification of reference gene primers within the assay. To quantify the absolute abundance of each unique TCRbeta CDR3 rearrangement, sequence reads were collapsed and filtered. For each sample, productive Simpson clonality was calculated by taking the square root of Simpson's diversity index across productive rearrangements. TCRdb obtained this table from immuneACCESS and retained in-frame rearrangements with V and J assigned. These tables miss some clones; where compared with another copy, unresolved V genes account for less than half of the shortfall, and the remainder is unexplained. That table supplies the V and J calls and clone size; D and trimming were determined from the DNA. This sample is represented by around 85,000 clones; around 88% of them were singletons. The ten largest clones add up to 5.4% of the sample.

Sample: peripheral blood. The sequence came from a man between 60 and 75 years old with acute or convalescent COVID-19. The sequence is built from TRBV10-2 and TRBJ2-7, and perhaps TRBD2 as D gene, on 6 matching bases. CDR3 reads: CASSEMGTLYEQYF. The sequenced DNA: TGCGCCAGCAGTGAGATGGGGACTCTCTACGAGCAGTACTTC.